Presented here are 9 T cell receptor beta chains from one specimen sequenced in a study of cytomegalovirus exposure and HLA in healthy donors. PCR was performed using 60 Vbeta and 13 Jbeta primers. TCRdb keeps only in-frame clones here, not all; method: immunoSEQ multiplex PCR. The sample comprises approximately 130,000 clones, approximately 80% of which are singletons, and roughly 1.5% rests with the top ten. The sequenced sample consisted of PBMCs. All receptors derive from a woman aged 18-29 years in good health and CMV-seronegative.

V is TRBV7-8 and J is TRBJ2-1; 8 bases line up with TRBD1. The germline CDR1 and CDR2 sequences are SGHVS and FQNEAQ. The ends lost 5 bases at V and 4 bases at J; junction bases unmatched: 4. The CDR3 sequence is 14 residues long. CDR3 region: CASSGQGAYNEQFF. The CDR3 DNA follows: TGTGCCAGCAGCGGCCAGGGGGCGTACAATGAGCAGTTCTTC.

This chain links TRBV6-1 with TRBJ1-6, with D perhaps TRBD1 (5 bases). V was trimmed by 1 base and J by 8 bases, leaving 24 bases between them. CDR1 MNHNS and CDR2 SASEGT come from the germline V gene. The CDR3 runs to 19 residues. CDR3 loop: CASSEVSIRGQANDSPLHF. The CDR3 DNA reads TGTGCCAGCAGTGAAGTTAGTATAAGGGGTCAGGCTAACGATTCACCCCTCCACTTT.

This chain links TRBV19 with TRBJ2-7; 8 bases line up with TRBD2. CDR3 length equals 12 residues. With V trimmed by 3 bases and J by 6 bases, 1 base remained unmatched. CDR1 LNHDA and CDR2 SQIVND come from the germline V gene (reference sequence). CDR3 DNA: TGTGCCAGTAGTATGAGCGGGGGCGAGCAGTACTTC. Its translation is CASSMSGGEQYF.

This clone was seen once. V and J are TRBV7-9 and TRBJ2-7; no definite D call. Per the germline V gene, CDR1 is SEHNR and CDR2 is FQNEAQ (reference sequence). Deletions cut 2 bases from V and 1 base from J, with 6 bases between. The CDR3 is 13 amino acids. For the CDR3, the DNA is TGTGCCAGCAGCTTAACCCTATCCTACGAGCAGTACTTC. It translates to CASSLTLSYEQYF.

The gene calls are TRBV10-3 and TRBJ2-7, with 8 bases lining up with TRBD2. This CDR3 comprises 14 residues. The trim removed 7 bases at V and 4 bases at J, leaving 9 bases unmatched. The germline V gene has CDR1 ENHRY and CDR2 SYGVKD. The CDR3 bases are TGTGCCATCATGGGTAGCGGGGATAAGTACGAGCAGTACTTC. Protein product: CAIMGSGDKYEQYF.

The chain is built from TRBV6-5 and TRBJ1-2; D perhaps matches TRBD1 (5 bases). Germline CDR1 is MNHEY and CDR2 is SVGAGI. Trimming removed 5 bases from V and 9 bases from J, with 16 bases in between. CDR3 length: 13 amino acids. The CDR3 DNA reads TGTGCCAGCAGTCTACAGCCCCAGGGAAGCTACACCTTC. This translates into CASSLQPQGSYTF.

V gene TRBV30 combines with J gene TRBJ2-7; the D gene is possibly TRBD1 (5 bases). The CDR3 consists of 11 residues. Between the trimmed V and J ends, which lost 5 bases and 10 bases, there was a span of 15 bases. Germline CDR1 is GTSNPN and CDR2 is SVGIG (reference sequence). The CDR3 DNA sequence: TGTGCCTGGTCGATCGGCAGGGCTCAGTACTTC. This codes for CAWSIGRAQYF.

The chain recombines TRBV19 with TRBJ1-1; D unresolved. The germline V and J ends were trimmed by 3 bases and 0 bases, with 23 bases remaining between them. The length of the CDR3 is 19 residues. Germline V CDR1 and CDR2: LNHDA, SQIVND (reference sequence). CDR3 loop: CASSINRTPPYPMNTEAFF. The CDR3 nucleotides read TGTGCCAGTAGTATCAATCGTACACCACCTTATCCCATGAACACTGAAGCTTTCTTT.

The chain uses TRBV19 and TRBJ2-7, with D possibly matching TRBD1 (5 bases). Deletions cut 9 bases from V and 0 bases from J, with 9 bases between. This CDR3 is 12 amino acids long. The germline V gene has CDR1 LNHDA and CDR2 SQIVND (reference sequence). CDR3 protein: CASEDTSYEQYF. The CDR3 DNA reads TGTGCCAGCGAGGACACCTCCTACGAGCAGTACTTC.